Given below is one T cell receptor (beta chain) in context. This entry comes from a study of blood T cell repertoires in COVID-19. The germline V gene has CDR1 MNHNS and CDR2 SASEGT. V was cut by 6 bases and J by 5 bases, with 8 bases left in between. This CDR3 contains 12 residues. Original processing methods: Quantification of nucleated cells was approximated via reference gene primer amplification. Repertoires were generated with immunoSEQ multiplex PCR, while TCRdb's copy carries only in-frame clones and drops some. From that table come the V and J calls and clone size; the DNA was used to work out D and trimming. The profile shows under 300,000 clones, 90% of them singletons.

The source of this sequence is a woman aged 55 to 70 with COVID-19, enrolled during active disease. The chain joins TRBV6-1 to TRBJ2-1; D uncertain. Sequenced material: peripheral blood. CDR3 protein: CASSPSHNEQFF. DNA of the CDR3: TGTGCCAGCAGCCCATCCCACAATGAGCAGTTCTTC.